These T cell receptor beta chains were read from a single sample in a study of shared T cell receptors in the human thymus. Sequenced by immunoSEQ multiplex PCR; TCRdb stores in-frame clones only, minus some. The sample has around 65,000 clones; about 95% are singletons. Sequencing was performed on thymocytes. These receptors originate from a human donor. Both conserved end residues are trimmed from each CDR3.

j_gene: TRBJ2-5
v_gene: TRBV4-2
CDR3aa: ASSQEGGQETQY

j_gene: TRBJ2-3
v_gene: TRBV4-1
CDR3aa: ASSRPITADTQY

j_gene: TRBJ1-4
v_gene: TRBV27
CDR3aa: ASSLVPPPAGVEFADEKLF

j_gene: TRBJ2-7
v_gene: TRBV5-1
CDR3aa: ASSPWTGKHYEQY

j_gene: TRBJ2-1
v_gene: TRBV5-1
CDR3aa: ASSSQAGGINNEQF

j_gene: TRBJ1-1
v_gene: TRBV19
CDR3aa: ASNLGQLGEAF

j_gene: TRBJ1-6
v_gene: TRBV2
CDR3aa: ASRMSGGIGSPLH

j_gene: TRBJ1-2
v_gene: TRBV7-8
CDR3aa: ASSLQGGGGYT

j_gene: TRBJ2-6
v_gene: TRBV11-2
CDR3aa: ASSLELGVSGANVLT

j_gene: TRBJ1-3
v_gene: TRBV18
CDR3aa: ASSPQRGSGNTIY

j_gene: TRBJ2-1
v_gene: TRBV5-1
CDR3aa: ASSRTSGGNEQF

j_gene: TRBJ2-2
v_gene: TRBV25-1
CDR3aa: ASTLGTSGGDNTGELF

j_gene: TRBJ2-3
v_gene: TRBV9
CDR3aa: ASSAPGVTSGAPTDTQY

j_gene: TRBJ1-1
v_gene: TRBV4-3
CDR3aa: ASSQGRRERNTEAF

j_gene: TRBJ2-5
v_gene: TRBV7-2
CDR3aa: ASSLWGPGVKEETQY

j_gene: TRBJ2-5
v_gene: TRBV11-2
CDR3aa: ASSTTSGGHQETQY

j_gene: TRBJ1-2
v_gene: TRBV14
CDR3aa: ASSQGTEGFGFFYGYT

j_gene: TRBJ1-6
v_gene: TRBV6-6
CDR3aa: ASSHDGQNSPLH

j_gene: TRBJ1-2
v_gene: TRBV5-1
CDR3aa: ASSTTSTYGYT

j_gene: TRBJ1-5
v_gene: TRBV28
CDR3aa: ASRRGQGSKADQPQH

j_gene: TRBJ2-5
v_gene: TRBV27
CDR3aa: ASSFRKQDGFQETQY

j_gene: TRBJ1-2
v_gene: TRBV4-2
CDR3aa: ASSRGGDYGYT

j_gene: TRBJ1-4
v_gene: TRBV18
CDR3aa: ASSRTGNPATNEKLF

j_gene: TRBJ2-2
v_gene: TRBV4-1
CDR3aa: ASSQELGYLTGELF

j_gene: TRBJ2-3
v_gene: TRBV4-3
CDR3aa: ASSQVRDSSPEGTDTQY

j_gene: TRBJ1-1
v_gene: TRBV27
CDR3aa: ASSLRGGTEAF

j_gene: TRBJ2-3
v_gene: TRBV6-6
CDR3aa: ASSYGGGFTDTQY

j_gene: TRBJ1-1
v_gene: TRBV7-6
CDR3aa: ASSRTVTNTEAF

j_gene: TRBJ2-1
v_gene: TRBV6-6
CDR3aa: ASSYSGDRAYNEQF